This section outlines one T cell receptor beta chain sequence together with its context. This clone was counted a few times. The antigen it recognizes is unknown. The read ends 3 residues before the CDR3 terminus; that terminus is restored from the germline J gene. Equivalent amounts of genomic DNA from CVID and control samples were used as sequencing input. For every sample, a 60 bp segment covering the rearranged TCRbeta CDR3 region was amplified and then sequenced. The immunoSEQ assay, a bias-corrected multiplex PCR combined with high-throughput sequencing, was used to amplify TCRbeta. As for the original processing: Every unique nucleotide sequence counted as a clone and was annotated with V, D and J genes, copy number and frequency. Sequences were labeled productive if in frame, and non-productive if out of frame or containing stop codons. As previously described, clonality was computed from Shannon's entropy. The predicted amino acid sequences of productive clones were used to derive mean CDR3 Kyte-Doolittle hydropathy. Using the R hclust function, scaled V gene usage was clustered hierarchically with Manhattan distance and complete linkage. Clone sharing by CDR3 amino acid sequence was assessed by resampling 12 repertoires per group over 100 rounds. The repertoires were searched for around 70 published EBV-specific and almost 250 published CMV-specific TCRbeta sequences. A couple of CVID samples that yielded fewer than 10,000 sequences were excluded from the analysis, so 42 CVID repertoires were retained. The table was pulled from immuneACCESS by TCRdb, which kept in-frame rearrangements only. Such tables lose some clones; where checked, under half of the loss comes from unresolved V genes, and the rest has no known cause. For V, J and clone size, that table is used; D and trimming come from the DNA. Across this sample, 25,000 to 30,000 clones were tabulated and none appeared just once. Clones ranked in the top ten supply under 4.5% of the sample.

This record belongs to a study of T cell clonality in common variable immunodeficiency (dated by TCRdb to 2013 to 2016). Standard criteria were used to diagnose CVID, namely serum IgG, IgA and/or IgM reduced below the normal range together with specific antibody deficiency. The CVID group comprised 40 to 45 subjects, about 15 female and 29 male, aged about 9 to 70 years with a mean age of roughly 44. Both CVID patients and healthy controls were predominantly of Caucasian heritage. Replacement immunoglobulin therapy had been administered to all CVID subjects for at least one year at the time of study participation. At blood collection, none of the CVID subjects was ill or on immunomodulatory or immunosuppressive medication. Heparinized peripheral whole blood samples of about 4.5 to 9 ml were collected from each donor. Genomic DNA from adults with common variable immune deficiency (CVID) and from healthy adult controls was the source for sequencing TCRbeta CDR3 repertoires. Diluted blood was density-centrifuged over Hypaque 1077 or Ficoll-Paque to isolate peripheral blood mononuclear cells. Genomic DNA was obtained from unsorted mononuclear cells through either Qiagen column purification or a centrifugation-based method.

Broad study findings and their caveats: TCRbeta clonality was higher in CVID subjects than in healthy controls (t-test p = 0.018), and the increase was most characteristic of about a third of subjects. Fewer deletions and N-nucleotide insertions were reportedly observed in CVID TCRbeta sequences, and highly modified clones with 13 or more V deletions were reportedly absent from CVID TCRbeta sequences. Despite equal DNA input, controls averaged about 81,820 unique sequences per sample versus some 30,000 in CVID samples. According to the authors, finding the cause of the higher clonality in CVID would require sequencing the repertoires of T cell subpopulations. CVID subjects shared fewer TCRbeta clones with each other than healthy controls did (p < 0.0001). Patient heterogeneity within the CVID cohort put limits on correlating repertoire features with clinical complications.

The junction shows trimming of 3 bases on V and 2 bases on J, plus 14 bases between the germline ends. CDR1 is given as MNHEY and CDR2 as SVGEGT, both from the germline V gene. From its cysteine to its phenylalanine, the CDR3 spans 15 amino acids. Only the CDR3 bases that were read are kept: 36 of them, in frame from base 1. Sample: peripheral blood mononuclear cells. The sequence was collected from a human donor with common variable immunodeficiency. This chain is built from TRBV6-2 or TRBV6-3 and TRBJ2-7; TRBD2 is a possible D gene, resting on 6 matching bases. CDR3 reads: CASSYGGRGTYEQYF. The CDR3 DNA, read in part, is TGTGCCAGCAGTTATGGCGGCCGGGGGACCTACGAG.